This TCR beta chain was recovered during a study of T cells in Graves' hyperthyroidism and ophthalmopathy. Overall study context: Peripheral blood was obtained at initial diagnosis, preceding any treatment.

Trimming cost V 1 base and J 5 bases; bases outside gene matches: 6. This CDR3 has 17 residues. CDR1 is MNHEY, CDR2 SMNVEV, per germline (reference sequence). If no ophthalmopathy progression occurred within 18 months, Graves' hyperthyroidism was stable. Newly diagnosed patients aged 18 to 65 had hyperthyroidism of under 2 months' duration. Using RNA transcripts as the source, TCR beta CDR3 regions were amplified. During a first-round RT-PCR of the TCR CDR3, the HTBI primer set was used. Via MiXCR, TCRdb re-called the multiplex PCR reads, giving one row per CDR3 protein. This sample has a few hundred thousand distinct CDR3 sequences; about 15% occur once, and the top ten carry roughly 6.6%.

This rearrangement joins TRBV27 to TRBJ2-5, with TRBD2 matching 14 bases. The TCR originated in a woman aged 25 to 39 with Graves' hyperthyroidism. Sequencing used blood. The chain's CDR3 is CASSLYRGLAGAETQYF. CDR3 nucleotides: TGTGCCAGCAGTTTATATCGGGGACTAGCGGGAGCGGAGACCCAGTACTTC.